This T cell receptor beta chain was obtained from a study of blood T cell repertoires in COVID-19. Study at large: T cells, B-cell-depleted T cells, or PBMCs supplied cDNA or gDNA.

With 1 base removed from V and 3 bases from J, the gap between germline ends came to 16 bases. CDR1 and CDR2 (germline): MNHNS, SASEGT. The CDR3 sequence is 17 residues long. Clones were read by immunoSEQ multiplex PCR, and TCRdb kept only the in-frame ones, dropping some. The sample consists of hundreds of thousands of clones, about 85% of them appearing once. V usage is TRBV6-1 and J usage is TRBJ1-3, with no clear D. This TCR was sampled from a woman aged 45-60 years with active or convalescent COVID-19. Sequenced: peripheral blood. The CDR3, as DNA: TGTGCCAGCAGTGAAGGGGCACCGGGGTGGAATGGAAACACCATATATTTT. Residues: CASSEGAPGWNGNTIYF.